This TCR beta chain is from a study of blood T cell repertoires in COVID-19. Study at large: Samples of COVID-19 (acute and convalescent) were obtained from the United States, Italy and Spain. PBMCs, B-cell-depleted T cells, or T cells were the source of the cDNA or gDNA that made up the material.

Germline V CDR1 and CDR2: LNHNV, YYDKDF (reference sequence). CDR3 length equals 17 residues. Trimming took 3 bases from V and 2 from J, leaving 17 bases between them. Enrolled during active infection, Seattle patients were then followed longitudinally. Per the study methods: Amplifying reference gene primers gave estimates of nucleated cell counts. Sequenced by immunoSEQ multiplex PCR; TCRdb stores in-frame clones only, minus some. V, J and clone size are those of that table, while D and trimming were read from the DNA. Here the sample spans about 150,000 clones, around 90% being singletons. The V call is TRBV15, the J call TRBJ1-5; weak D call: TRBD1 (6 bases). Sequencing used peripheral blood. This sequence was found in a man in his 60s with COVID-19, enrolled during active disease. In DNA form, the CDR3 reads TGTGCCACCAGCAGCAGACAGGCTAGAGCAGGCAATCAGCCCCAGCATTTT. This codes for CATSSRQARAGNQPQHF. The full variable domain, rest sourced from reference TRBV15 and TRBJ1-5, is DAMVIQNPRYQVTQFGKPVTLSCSQTLNHNVMYWYQQKSSQAPKLLFHYYDKDFNNEADTPDNFQSRRPNTSFCFLDIRSPGLGDTAMYLCATSSRQARAGNQPQHFGDGTRLSIL.